The 27 T cell receptor beta chains reported below all come from one sample, sequenced in a study of T cells in tumors and immune-related adverse events (dated by TCRdb to about 2021). Sample treatment or condition, as interpreted from the label and publication: nivolumab (PD-1 blockade) given before sampling. To prepare the library, the immunoSEQ multiplex PCR assay was applied. This immuneACCESS table, as held by TCRdb, lists in-frame sequences with V and J called but not all clones. Of the missing ones, under half trace to an unresolved V gene in checked studies; the others have no known cause. The sample table lists about 8,600 clones, about 93% of them with a count of one. Clones ranked in the top ten supply 2.2% of the sample. The sample consisted of lymph node tissue, taken from a patient treated with anti-PD-1 therapy. These receptors came from a female donor with metastatic renal cell carcinoma.

The chain carries TRBV18 and TRBJ1-5; 7 bases match TRBD1. Germline CDR1 is KGHSH and CDR2 is LQKENI. Trimming took 1 base from V and 0 from J; bases not matched to a gene: 6. CDR3 length: 17 amino acids. The CDR3 DNA reads as TGTGCCAGCTCACCACAAGGGACAGCTTATAGCAATCAGCCCCAGCATTTT. This translates into CASSPQGTAYSNQPQHF.

Concerning this clone itself: Mismatch with germline at one junction end may stem from a read error. The chain combines TRBV30 with TRBJ1-3; no reliable D call. Looked up from germline, CDR1 is GTSNPN and CDR2 is SVGIG (reference sequence). CDR3 length: 13 residues. Here the CDR3 DNA reads TGTGCCTGGCGTGTCTTCTCTGGAAACACCATATATTTT. This translates into CAWRVFSGNTIYF.

The rearrangement links TRBV7-2 to TRBJ1-1; D ambiguous. The V end lost 5 bases, the J end lost 1 base, and 17 bases lay between the germline ends. The CDR3 spans 16 residues. Germline assignment: CDR1 SGHTA and CDR2 FQGNSA. The CDR3 sequence: CASSHSRLGRNTEAFF. CDR3 sequence (DNA): TGTGCCAGCAGCCATTCCCGATTGGGCAGGAACACTGAAGCTTTCTTT. The full variable domain, with the rest looked up from reference TRBV7-2 and TRBJ1-1, is GAGVSQSPSNKVTEKGKDVELRCDPISGHTALYWYRQSLGQGLEFLIYFQGNSAPDKSGLPSDRFSAERTGGSVSTLTIQRTQQEDSAVYLCASSHSRLGRNTEAFFGQGTRLTVV.

This clone occurred a few times. The rearrangement links TRBV28 to TRBJ1-2; the D gene is possibly TRBD1 (5 bases). This CDR3 contains 14 residues. CDR1 is MDHEN and CDR2 is SYDVKM in the germline V gene. V gave up 2 bases and J gave up 4 bases, with 11 bases separating them. As DNA, the CDR3 is TGTGCCAGCAGTTTAGGTTCAGGGCTCTATGGCTACACCTTC. This encodes CASSLGSGLYGYTF.

The CDR3: CASSLVSITYGYTF. The CDR3 nucleotides are TGTGCCAGCAGCTTAGTATCTATAACTTATGGCTACACCTTC. The rearrangement joins TRBV7-9 to TRBJ1-2; the D is unclear. The CDR3 is made up of 14 amino acids. Trimming took off 1 base at V and 5 bases at J, with 11 bases between the two ends. CDR1 is SEHNR and CDR2 is FQNEAQ in the germline V gene (reference sequence).

This clone has only one observation. The rearrangement links TRBV4-3 to TRBJ2-1; D is unresolved. The CDR3 covers 16 residues. Per the germline V gene, CDR1 is LGHNA and CDR2 is YSLEER. V lost 4 bases and J lost 7, with 20 bases in between. The CDR3 loop is CASSPRPYSTPNEQFF. The CDR3 DNA reads as TGCGCCAGCAGCCCGCGGCCCTATTCCACCCCTAATGAGCAGTTCTTC.

A note on this clone: A junction boundary mismatches the germline segment, possibly from a read error. In DNA, the CDR3 is TGTGCCAGCAGCTTCCAATACCAGGGTAACACTGAAGTTTTCTTT. Translating gives CASSFQYQGNTEVFF. This chain joins TRBV7-8 and TRBJ1-1; possibly TRBD1 for D (5 bases). The CDR3 is 15 residues long. The germline gives CDR1 SGHVS, CDR2 FQNEAQ.

This clone was picked up one time. The identical CDR3 is also encoded by other nucleotide sequences in the sample. The chain combines TRBV10-3 with TRBJ1-5, with TRBD1 matching 8 bases. Germline values: CDR1 ENHRY, CDR2 SYGVKD. CDR3 length: 14 amino acids. V was pared by 8 bases and J by 0 bases, with 3 bases of the junction left unmatched. Written as DNA, the CDR3 is TGTGCCATCGGGACAGGAGATAGCAATCAGCCCCAGCATTTT. This translates into CAIGTGDSNQPQHF.

The chain combines TRBV6-5 with TRBJ2-7; TRBD1 or TRBD2 may be the D gene (5 bases each). Trimming left V 6 bases short and J 3 bases short, with 15 bases between. This CDR3 contains 14 residues. Germline values: CDR1 MNHEY, CDR2 SVGAGI. CDR3 nucleotides: TGTGCCAGCAGAACACCGGGACGCATCTACGAGCAGTACTTC. Residues: CASRTPGRIYEQYF.

The chain carries TRBV28 and TRBJ2-2; 7 bases fit TRBD2. This CDR3 comprises 20 residues. The V gene end was trimmed by 2 bases and the J gene end by 4 bases; junction bases not matched to a gene: 19. CDR1 MDHEN and CDR2 SYDVKM come from the germline V gene. The CDR3 here is CASSLGGDWGGRYSTGELFF. CDR3 nucleotides: TGTGCCAGCAGTTTAGGGGGTGACTGGGGCGGGAGATACAGCACCGGGGAGCTGTTTTTT.

The chain links TRBV11-2 to TRBJ1-4; D uncertain. CDR1 and CDR2 (germline): SGHAT, FQNNGV. V gave up 0 bases and J gave up 5 bases, with 13 bases separating them. This CDR3 has 16 amino acids. CDR3 sequence (DNA): TGTGCCAGCAGCTTAGAGATTTGGACGTCCAATGAAAAACTGTTTTTT. Translated: CASSLEIWTSNEKLFF.

CDR3 sequence reads: CASSSEWGETQYF. The CDR3 DNA reads TGTGCCAGCAGCTCCGAGTGGGGTGAGACCCAGTACTTC. The chain employs TRBV27 and TRBJ2-5; D gene ambiguous. This CDR3 contains 13 residues. Germline CDR1 reads MNHEY; CDR2 reads SMNVEV (reference sequence). V dropped 6 bases and J dropped 5 bases, with 13 bases sitting between them.

The chain joins TRBV9 to TRBJ2-5, with 9 bases matching TRBD2. Germline V gene data show CDR1 as SGDLS and CDR2 as YYNGEE. The CDR3 has 14 residues. Germline trimming cut 4 bases from V and 5 bases from J; bases unmatched to any gene: 6. In DNA form, the CDR3 reads TGTGCCAGCAGCTCGGCGGGGGGGCCGGAGACCCAGTACTTC. It translates to CASSSAGGPETQYF.

The chain recombines TRBV18 with TRBJ2-7; D is unresolved. The germline V and J ends were trimmed by 2 bases and 6 bases, with 11 bases remaining between them. This CDR3 has 13 amino acids. Germline values: CDR1 KGHSH, CDR2 LQKENI. CDR3 sequence (DNA): TGTGCCAGCTCACCAAATGAGCGTAGCGAGCAGTACTTC. This encodes CASSPNERSEQYF.

V is TRBV6-4 and J is TRBJ2-1; 15 bases match TRBD2. The CDR3 covers 18 residues. Germline lookup yields CDR1 MRHNA and CDR2 SNTAGT. The V segment lost 6 bases and the J segment 0 bases; nucleotides outside the gene matches: 6. CDR3 in DNA: TGTGCCAGCAGGAGTGGGACTAGCGGGAGGAGCTCCTACAATGAGCAGTTCTTC. It translates to CASRSGTSGRSSYNEQFF.

With regard to this clone: In the same sample, other DNA sequences code for this CDR3. J is TRBJ2-7 and V is TRBV29-1; 11 nucleotides line up with TRBD2. The CDR3 contains 13 residues. V gave up 3 bases and J gave up 3 bases; unmatched junction bases: 1. CDR1 is SQVTM and CDR2 is ANQGSEA in the germline V gene. DNA of the CDR3: TGCAGCGTTGATACTAGCGGGAGCTACGAGCAGTACTTC. Encoded protein: CSVDTSGSYEQYF.

This sequence joins TRBV29-1 and TRBJ1-2; no clear D. Germline CDR1 SQVTM, CDR2 ANQGSEA. The CDR3 consists of 14 residues. Trimming shortened V by 4 bases and J by 3 bases, and 15 bases separated the two germline ends. In nucleotides, the CDR3 is TGCAGCGTTGGACTCAGGCGGTCGGACTATGGCTACACCTTC. The encoded protein is CSVGLRRSDYGYTF.

This clone has only one observation. The rearrangement joins TRBV25-1 to TRBJ2-1, with 12 bases matching TRBD2. After removal of 5 bases from V and 7 bases from J, the junction contained 3 bases not matched to a gene. This CDR3 spans 14 amino acids. Germline values: CDR1 MGHDK, CDR2 SYGVNS. Here the CDR3 reads CASSLAGGPNEQFF. The CDR3 bases are TGTGCCAGCAGTCTAGCGGGAGGGCCTAATGAGCAGTTCTTC.

V and J are TRBV7-2 and TRBJ1-1; D call uncertain. Germline CDR1 reads SGHTA; CDR2 reads FQGNSA. CDR3 length: 14 residues. Trimming cost V 1 base and J 2 bases, with 8 bases left between them. CDR3 loop: CASSLVTPNTEAFF. The DNA for the CDR3 is TGTGCCAGCAGCTTAGTAACTCCTAACACTGAAGCTTTCTTT.

CDR3 bases: TGTGCCAGCAGCTTAACAGGGTTTAATGAAAAACTGTTTTTT. Its protein product is CASSLTGFNEKLFF. The V call is TRBV7-2, the J call TRBJ1-4; D is perhaps TRBD1 (6 bases). The CDR3 is 14 amino acids. V was trimmed by 2 bases and J by 4 bases, leaving 8 bases between them. The germline V gene has CDR1 SGHTA and CDR2 FQGNSA.

V gene TRBV11-2 combines with J gene TRBJ1-2, with D possibly matching TRBD1 (5 bases). Trimming cost V 2 bases and J 2 bases, with 9 bases left between them. Germline lookup yields CDR1 SGHAT and CDR2 FQNNGV. The CDR3 runs to 14 residues. The DNA for the CDR3 is TGTGCCAGCAGCTTAAGGGCAGGGAACTATGGCTACACCTTC. Amino acid sequence: CASSLRAGNYGYTF.

The rearrangement joins TRBV30 to TRBJ2-7, with TRBD2 matching over 8 bases. CDR1 is GTSNPN, CDR2 SVGIG, per germline (reference sequence). This CDR3 comprises 15 residues. In nucleotides, the CDR3 is TGTGCTCTGGGGGAGGTGGGGACTAGATTCAACGAGCAGTACTTC. Its protein product is CALGEVGTRFNEQYF.

Points on this clone: A junction boundary mismatches the germline segment, possibly from a read error. Other DNA sequences in the sample encode the same CDR3. This chain links TRBV7-9 with TRBJ1-2; the D gene is possibly TRBD1 (6 bases). Germline V CDR1 and CDR2: SEHNR, FQNEAQ (reference sequence). The CDR3 sequence is 15 residues long. CDR3 region: CASSLAFGGDYGYTF. The CDR3 DNA reads TGTGCCAGCAGCTTAGCGTTCGGGGGCGACTATGGCTATACCTTC.

The chain couples TRBV5-1 to TRBJ1-2; a possible D gene is TRBD1 (6 bases). Trimming removed 0 bases from V and 5 bases from J, with 8 bases in between. Germline CDR1 SGHRS, CDR2 YFSETQ. This CDR3 has 13 residues. The CDR3 loop is CASSLEGGYGYTF. In nucleotides, the CDR3 is TGCGCCAGCAGCTTGGAGGGGGGATATGGCTACACCTTC.

Only a few counts were recorded for this clone. The CDR3 region is CASSARQGTGELFF. CDR3 nucleotide sequence: TGTGCCAGCAGCGCCCGACAGGGTACCGGGGAGCTGTTTTTT. The J gene is TRBJ2-2, the V gene TRBV9, with 7 nucleotides matching TRBD1. Trimming removed 3 bases from V and 5 bases from J; junction bases left unmatched: 4. The CDR3 sequence is 14 residues long. Per the germline V gene, CDR1 is SGDLS and CDR2 is YYNGEE.

V usage is TRBV7-2 and J usage is TRBJ1-3, with a possible D match to TRBD1 (6 bases). Trimming took 5 bases from V and 0 from J, leaving 8 bases between them. This CDR3 is 14 amino acids long. Germline values: CDR1 SGHTA, CDR2 FQGNSA. The CDR3 DNA follows: TGTGCCAGCAGCCAGGGGATCTCTGGAAACACCATATATTTT. This codes for CASSQGISGNTIYF. The full variable domain, its missing parts supplied by reference TRBV7-2 and TRBJ1-3, is GAGVSQSPSNKVTEKGKDVELRCDPISGHTALYWYRQSLGQGLEFLIYFQGNSAPDKSGLPSDRFSAERTGGSVSTLTIQRTQQEDSAVYLCASSQGISGNTIYFGEGSWLTVV.

The CDR3 nucleotides read TGTGCCAGCAGCTTTCGGGGGGCGAACTATGGCTACACCTTC. Amino acids: CASSFRGANYGYTF. V is TRBV5-4 and J is TRBJ1-2, with D possibly matching TRBD1 (6 bases). The CDR3 is 14 residues long. Trimming pared 2 bases from V and 2 bases from J, leaving 10 bases between. Germline CDR1 reads SGHNT; CDR2 reads YYREEE (reference sequence).